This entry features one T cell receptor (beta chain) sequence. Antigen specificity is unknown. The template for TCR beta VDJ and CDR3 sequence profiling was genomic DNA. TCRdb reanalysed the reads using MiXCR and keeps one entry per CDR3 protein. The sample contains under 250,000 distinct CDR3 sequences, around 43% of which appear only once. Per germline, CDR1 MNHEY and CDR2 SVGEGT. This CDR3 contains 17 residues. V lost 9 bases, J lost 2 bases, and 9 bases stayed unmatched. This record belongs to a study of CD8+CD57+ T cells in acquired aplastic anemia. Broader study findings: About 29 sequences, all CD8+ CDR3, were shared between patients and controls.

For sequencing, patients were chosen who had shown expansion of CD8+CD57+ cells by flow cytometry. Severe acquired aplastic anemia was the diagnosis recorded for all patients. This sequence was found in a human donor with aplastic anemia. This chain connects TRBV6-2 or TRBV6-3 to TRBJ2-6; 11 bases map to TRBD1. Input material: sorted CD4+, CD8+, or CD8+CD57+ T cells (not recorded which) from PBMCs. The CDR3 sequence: CARTEGTGGTGANVLTF. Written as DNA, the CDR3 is TGTGCCAGAACAGAGGGGACAGGGGGGACTGGGGCCAACGTCCTGACTTTC.